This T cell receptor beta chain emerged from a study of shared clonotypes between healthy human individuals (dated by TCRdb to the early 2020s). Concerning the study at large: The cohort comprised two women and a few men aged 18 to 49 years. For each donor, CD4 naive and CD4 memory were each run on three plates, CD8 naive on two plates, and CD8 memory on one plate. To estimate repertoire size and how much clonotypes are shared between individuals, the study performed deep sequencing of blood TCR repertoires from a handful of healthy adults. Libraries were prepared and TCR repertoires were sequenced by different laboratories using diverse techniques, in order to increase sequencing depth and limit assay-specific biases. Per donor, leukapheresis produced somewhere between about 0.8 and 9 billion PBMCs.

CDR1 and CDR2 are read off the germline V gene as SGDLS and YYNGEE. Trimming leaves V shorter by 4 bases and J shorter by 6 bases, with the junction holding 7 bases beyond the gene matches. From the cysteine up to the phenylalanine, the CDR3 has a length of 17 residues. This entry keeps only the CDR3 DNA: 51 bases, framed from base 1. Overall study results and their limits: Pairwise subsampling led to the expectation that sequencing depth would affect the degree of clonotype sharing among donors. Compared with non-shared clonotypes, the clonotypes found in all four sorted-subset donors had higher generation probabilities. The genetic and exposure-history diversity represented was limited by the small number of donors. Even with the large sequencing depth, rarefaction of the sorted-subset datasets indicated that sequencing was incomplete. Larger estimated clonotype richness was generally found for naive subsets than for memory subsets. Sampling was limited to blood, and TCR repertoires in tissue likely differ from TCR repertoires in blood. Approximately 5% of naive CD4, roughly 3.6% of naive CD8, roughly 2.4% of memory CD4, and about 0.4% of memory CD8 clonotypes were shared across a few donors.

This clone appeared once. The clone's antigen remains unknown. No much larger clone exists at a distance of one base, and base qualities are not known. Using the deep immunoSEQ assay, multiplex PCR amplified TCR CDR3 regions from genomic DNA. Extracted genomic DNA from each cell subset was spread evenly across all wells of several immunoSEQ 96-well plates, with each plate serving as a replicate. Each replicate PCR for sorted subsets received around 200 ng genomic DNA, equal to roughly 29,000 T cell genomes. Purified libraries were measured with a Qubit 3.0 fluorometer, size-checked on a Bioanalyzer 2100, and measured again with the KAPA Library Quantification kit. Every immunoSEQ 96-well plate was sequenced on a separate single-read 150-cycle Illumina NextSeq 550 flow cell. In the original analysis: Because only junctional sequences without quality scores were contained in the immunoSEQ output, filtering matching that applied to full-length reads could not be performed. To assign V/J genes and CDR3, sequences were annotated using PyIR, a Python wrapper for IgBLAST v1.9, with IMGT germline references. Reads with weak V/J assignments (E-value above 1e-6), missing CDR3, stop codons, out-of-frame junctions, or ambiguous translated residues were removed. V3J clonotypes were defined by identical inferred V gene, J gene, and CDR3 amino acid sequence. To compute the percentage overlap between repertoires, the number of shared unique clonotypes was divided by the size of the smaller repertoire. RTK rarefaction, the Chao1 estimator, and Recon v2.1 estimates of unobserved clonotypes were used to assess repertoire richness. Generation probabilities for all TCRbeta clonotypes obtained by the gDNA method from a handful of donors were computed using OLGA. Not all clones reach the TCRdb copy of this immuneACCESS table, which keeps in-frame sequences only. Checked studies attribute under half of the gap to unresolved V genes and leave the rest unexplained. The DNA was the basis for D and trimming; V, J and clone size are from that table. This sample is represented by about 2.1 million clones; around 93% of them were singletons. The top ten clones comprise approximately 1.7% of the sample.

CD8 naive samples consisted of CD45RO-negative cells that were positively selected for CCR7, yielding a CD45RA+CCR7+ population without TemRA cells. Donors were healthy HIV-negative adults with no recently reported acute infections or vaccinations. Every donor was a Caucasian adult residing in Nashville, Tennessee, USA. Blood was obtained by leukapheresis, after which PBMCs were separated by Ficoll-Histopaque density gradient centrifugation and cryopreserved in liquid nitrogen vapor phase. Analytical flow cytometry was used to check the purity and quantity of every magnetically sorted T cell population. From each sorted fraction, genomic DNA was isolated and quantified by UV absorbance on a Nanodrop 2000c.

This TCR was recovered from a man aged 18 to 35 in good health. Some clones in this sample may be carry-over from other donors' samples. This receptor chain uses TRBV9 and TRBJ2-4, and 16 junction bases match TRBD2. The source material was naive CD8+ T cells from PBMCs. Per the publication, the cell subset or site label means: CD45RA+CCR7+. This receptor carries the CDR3 CASSLGLAGGPANIQYF. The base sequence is TGTGCCAGCAGCCTGGGACTAGCGGGAGGGCCGGCAAACATTCAGTACTTC. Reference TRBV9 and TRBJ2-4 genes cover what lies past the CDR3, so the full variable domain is DSGVTQTPKHLITATGQRVTLRCSPRSGDLSVYWYQQSLDQGLQFLIQYYNGEERAKGNILERFSAQQFPDLHSELNLSSLELGDSALYFCASSLGLAGGPANIQYFGAGTRLSVL.